This TCR beta chain comes out of a study of T cells in localized non-small cell lung cancer. Using immunoSEQ multiplex PCR, the repertoire was profiled, and TCRdb retains in-frame clones only, with some absent. Found here are about 47,000 clones, around 86% of them singletons; the top ten hold 2% to 3%. The ends were cut back, 4 bases at V and 7 bases at J, with 17 bases in the middle. The CDR3 is made up of 15 amino acids. Germline V lookup: CDR1 MDHEN, CDR2 SYDVKM. This receptor was identified in a man aged 40 to 69 with stage II lung adenocarcinoma. The chain has TRBV28 and TRBJ1-5, with D unresolved. Sequencing used PBMCs, obtained before any cancer treatment. The CDR3 region has the DNA TGTGCCAGCAGTTCCCTATTGTCACAAAACCAGCCCCAGCATTTT. This gives the protein CASSSLLSQNQPQHF.